Sequencing of this T cell receptor beta chain was carried out in a study of T-cell reconstitution after alpha-beta-depleted transplantation in children. Study-wide points: When one year had passed after transplant, most T-cell counts and diversity came from newly produced T cells. Two months or so post-transplant, alpha-beta T cells reportedly derived from several hundred expanded graft clones. Diversity of TCRbeta at day 60 was high in some patients, arising from surviving recipient T cells and thymic progenitors.

As concerns this clonotype: Antigen unknown.

Per the germline V gene, CDR1 is DFQATT and CDR2 is SNEGSKA (reference sequence). The CDR3 is 13 amino acids. Trimming removed 0 bases at V and 7 bases at J, with 12 bases between. It was with unique molecular identifiers that the TCRbeta library was prepared. TCRdb independently ran MiXCR on the PCR reads; one entry per CDR3 protein. Counted here are roughly 400,000 distinct CDR3 sequences, about 40% occurring once; the ten biggest clones make up approximately 30%. This TCR was sampled from a girl aged 2-10 years with aplastic anemia, due to receive a stem cell transplant. The rearrangement uses TRBV20-1 and TRBJ1-1; tentative D call: TRBD1 (5 bases). Sequencing was performed on PBMCs, taken before TCRalphabeta/CD19-depleted stem cell transplant. The CDR3 region is CSARDLGAYEAFF. The CDR3 DNA reads TGCAGTGCTAGAGATCTCGGGGCTTATGAAGCTTTCTTT.